These T cell receptor beta chains were read from a single sample in a study of vaccination effects on CD4 cells after COVID-19. These receptors are not linked to any known antigen. Data came from immunoSEQ multiplex PCR; TCRdb stores just in-frame clones and leaves some out. The sample includes nearly 45,000 clones, around 70% of them seen just once. The sample here was CD4+ T cells from PBMCs cultured without peptide, taken after COVID-19 vaccination. Source of these receptors: a human donor who received a COVID-19 vaccine. Both conserved end residues are part of each CDR3. The D gene is left open where the match is weak. Clone size is not always given. Where it is, it says once, few, many or a class for expanded clones.

-	TRBD1	TRBV12-5	TRBJ2-3	CASGSGAGGFTDTQYF	TGTGCTAGTGGATCCGGGGCAGGGGGTTTTACAGATACGCAGTATTTT
once	-	TRBV19	TRBJ2-6	CASSSPSRAGANVLTF	TGTGCCAGTAGTTCTCCCTCCCGCGCCGGGGCCAACGTCCTGACTTTC
few	TRBD2	TRBV2	TRBJ2-7	CASFRGSLDEQYF	TGTGCCAGCTTCCGCGGGAGCTTGGACGAGCAGTACTTC
-	TRBD1	TRBV19	TRBJ1-3	CASSTGGGNTIYF	TGTGCCAGTTCGACAGGGGGAGGAAACACCATATATTTT
-	-	TRBV9	TRBJ1-6	CASSVDGRYNSPLHF	TGTGCCAGCAGCGTAGATGGCAGATATAATTCACCCCTCCACTTT
few	TRBD1	TRBV3-1/TRBV3-2	TRBJ1-5	CASSPPTGRGQPQHF	TGTGCCAGCAGCCCGCCGACAGGGAGGGGTCAGCCCCAGCATTTT
-	-	TRBV25-1	TRBJ1-4	CASSGSWEKLFF	TGTGCCAGCAGTGGGTCGTGGGAAAAACTGTTTTTT
-	-	TRBV7-2	TRBJ2-5	CASSPMMRAGKETQYF	TGTGCCAGCAGCCCCATGATGCGGGCGGGAAAAGAGACCCAGTACTTC
few	-	TRBV6-2/TRBV6-3	TRBJ2-3	CASSYSILAGTDTQYF	TGTGCCAGCAGTTACTCGATTCTAGCCGGCACAGATACGCAGTATTTT
-	TRBD2	TRBV5-4	TRBJ2-1	CASSKTSGSYNEQFF	TGTGCCAGCAGCAAGACTAGCGGGAGTTACAATGAGCAGTTCTTC
-	TRBD1	TRBV7-9	TRBJ2-1	CASSLDQGQGGNEQFF	TGTGCCAGCAGCTTAGACCAGGGACAGGGGGGCAATGAGCAGTTCTTC